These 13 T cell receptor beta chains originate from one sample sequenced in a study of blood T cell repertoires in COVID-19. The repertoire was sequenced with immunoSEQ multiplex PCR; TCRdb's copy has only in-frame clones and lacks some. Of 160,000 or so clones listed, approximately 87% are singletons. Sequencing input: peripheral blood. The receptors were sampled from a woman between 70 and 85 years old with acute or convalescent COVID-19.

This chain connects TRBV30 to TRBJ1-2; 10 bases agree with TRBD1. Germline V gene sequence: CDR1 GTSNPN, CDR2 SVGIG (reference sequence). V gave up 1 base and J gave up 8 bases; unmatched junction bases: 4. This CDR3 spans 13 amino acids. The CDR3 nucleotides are TGTGCCTGGAGTGGGGGACAGGGGCAGGGCTACACCTTC. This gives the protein CAWSGGQGQGYTF.

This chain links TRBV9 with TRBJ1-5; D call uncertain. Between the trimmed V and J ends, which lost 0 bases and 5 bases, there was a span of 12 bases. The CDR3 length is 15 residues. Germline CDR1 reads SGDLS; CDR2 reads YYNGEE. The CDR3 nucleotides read TGTGCCAGCAGCGTAGCCCCGGGGAGGGATCAGCCCCAGCATTTT. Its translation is CASSVAPGRDQPQHF.

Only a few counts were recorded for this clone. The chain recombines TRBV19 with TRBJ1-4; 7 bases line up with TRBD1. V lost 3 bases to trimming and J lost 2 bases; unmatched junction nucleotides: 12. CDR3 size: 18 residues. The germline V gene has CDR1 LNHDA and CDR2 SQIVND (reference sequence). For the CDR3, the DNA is TGTGCCAGTAGTATTCAGGGCCGAGGGGGCATCACTAATGAAAAACTGTTTTTT. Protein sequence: CASSIQGRGGITNEKLFF.

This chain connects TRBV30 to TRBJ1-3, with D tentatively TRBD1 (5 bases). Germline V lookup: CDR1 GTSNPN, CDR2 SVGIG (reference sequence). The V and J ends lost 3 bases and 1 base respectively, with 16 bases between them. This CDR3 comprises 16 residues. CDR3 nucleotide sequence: TGTGCCTGGAGGCCTAGGGCAGGGTGGTCTGGAAACACCATATATTTT. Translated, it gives CAWRPRAGWSGNTIYF.

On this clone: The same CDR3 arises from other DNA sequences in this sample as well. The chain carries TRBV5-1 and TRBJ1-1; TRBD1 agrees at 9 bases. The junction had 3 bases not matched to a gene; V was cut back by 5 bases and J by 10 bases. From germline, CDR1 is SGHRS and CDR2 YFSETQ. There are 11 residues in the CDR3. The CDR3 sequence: CASSDRGLAFF. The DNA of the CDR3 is TGCGCCAGCAGTGACAGGGGGTTAGCTTTCTTT.

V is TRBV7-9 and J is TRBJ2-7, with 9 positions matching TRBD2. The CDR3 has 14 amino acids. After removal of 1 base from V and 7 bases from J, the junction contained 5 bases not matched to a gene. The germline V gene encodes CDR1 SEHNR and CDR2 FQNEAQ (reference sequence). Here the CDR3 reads CASSLVGLAPEQYF. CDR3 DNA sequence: TGTGCCAGCAGCTTAGTCGGACTAGCGCCGGAGCAGTACTTC.

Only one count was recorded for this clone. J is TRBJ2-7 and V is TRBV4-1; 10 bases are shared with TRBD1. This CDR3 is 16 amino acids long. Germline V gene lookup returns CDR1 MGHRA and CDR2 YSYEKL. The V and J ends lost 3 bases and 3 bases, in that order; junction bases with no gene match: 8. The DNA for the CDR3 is TGCGCCAGCAGCCATGGTGGGGACAGGGGTTTCTACGAGCAGTACTTC. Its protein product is CASSHGGDRGFYEQYF.

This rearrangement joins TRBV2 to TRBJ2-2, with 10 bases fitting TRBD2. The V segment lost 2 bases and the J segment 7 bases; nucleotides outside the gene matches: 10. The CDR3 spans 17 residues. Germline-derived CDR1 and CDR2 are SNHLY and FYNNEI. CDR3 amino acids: CASSEFQRGGFHGELFF. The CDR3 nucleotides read TGTGCCAGCAGTGAATTCCAGCGGGGGGGCTTTCACGGGGAGCTGTTTTTT.

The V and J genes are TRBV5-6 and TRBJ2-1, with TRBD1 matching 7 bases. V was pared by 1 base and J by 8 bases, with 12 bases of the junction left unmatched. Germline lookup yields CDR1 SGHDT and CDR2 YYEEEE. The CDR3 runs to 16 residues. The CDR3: CASSLRDRKKGDEQFF. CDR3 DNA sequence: TGTGCCAGCAGCTTGAGGGACAGAAAAAAAGGAGATGAGCAGTTCTTC.

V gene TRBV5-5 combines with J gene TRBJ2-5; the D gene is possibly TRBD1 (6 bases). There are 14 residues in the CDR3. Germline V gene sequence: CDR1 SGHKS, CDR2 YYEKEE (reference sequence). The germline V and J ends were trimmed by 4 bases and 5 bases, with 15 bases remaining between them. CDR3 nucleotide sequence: TGTGCCAGCAGCCCTACAGGGCCAAGGGAGACCCAGTACTTC. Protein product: CASSPTGPRETQYF.

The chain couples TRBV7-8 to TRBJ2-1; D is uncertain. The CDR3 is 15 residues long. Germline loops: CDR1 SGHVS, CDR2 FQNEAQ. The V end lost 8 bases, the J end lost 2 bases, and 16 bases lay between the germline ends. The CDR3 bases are TGTGCCAGCCGGCCCCCGGAGCAAGCCTACAATGAGCAGTTCTTC. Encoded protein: CASRPPEQAYNEQFF.

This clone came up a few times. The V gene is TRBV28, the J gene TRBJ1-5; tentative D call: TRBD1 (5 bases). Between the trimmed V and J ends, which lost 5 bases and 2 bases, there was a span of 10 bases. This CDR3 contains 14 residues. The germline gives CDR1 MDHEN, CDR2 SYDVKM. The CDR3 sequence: CASSQGYGNQPQHF. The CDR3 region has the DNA TGTGCCAGCAGTCAGGGATACGGCAATCAGCCCCAGCATTTT.

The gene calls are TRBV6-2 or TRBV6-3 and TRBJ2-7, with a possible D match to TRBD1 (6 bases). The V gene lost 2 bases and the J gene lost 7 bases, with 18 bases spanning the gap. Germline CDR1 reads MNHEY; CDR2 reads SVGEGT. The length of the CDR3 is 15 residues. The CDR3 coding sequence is TGTGCCAGCAGTTACCCAGCAGGGGCCACCGGAGAGCAGTACTTC. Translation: CASSYPAGATGEQYF.